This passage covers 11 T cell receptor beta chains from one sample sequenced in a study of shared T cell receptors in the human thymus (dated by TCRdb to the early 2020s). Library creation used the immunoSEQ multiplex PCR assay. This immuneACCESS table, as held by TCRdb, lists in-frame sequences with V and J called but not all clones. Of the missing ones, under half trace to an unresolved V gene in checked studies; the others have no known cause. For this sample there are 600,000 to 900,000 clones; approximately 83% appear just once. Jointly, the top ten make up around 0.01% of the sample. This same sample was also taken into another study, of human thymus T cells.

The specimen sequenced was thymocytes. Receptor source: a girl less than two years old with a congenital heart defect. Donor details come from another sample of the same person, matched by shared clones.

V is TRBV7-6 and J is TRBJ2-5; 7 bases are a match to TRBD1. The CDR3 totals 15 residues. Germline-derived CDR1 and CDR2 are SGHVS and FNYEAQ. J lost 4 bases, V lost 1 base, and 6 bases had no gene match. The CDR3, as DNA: TGTGCCAGCAGCTTAGTGAGGGGGCTTAGAGAGACCCAGTACTTC. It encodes CASSLVRGLRETQYF.

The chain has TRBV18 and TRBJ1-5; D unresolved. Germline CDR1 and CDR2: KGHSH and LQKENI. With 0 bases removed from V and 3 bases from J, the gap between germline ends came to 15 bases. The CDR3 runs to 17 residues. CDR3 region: CASSPPPQSDSNQPQHF. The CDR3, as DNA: TGTGCCAGCTCACCACCCCCGCAGTCCGATTCCAATCAGCCCCAGCATTTT.

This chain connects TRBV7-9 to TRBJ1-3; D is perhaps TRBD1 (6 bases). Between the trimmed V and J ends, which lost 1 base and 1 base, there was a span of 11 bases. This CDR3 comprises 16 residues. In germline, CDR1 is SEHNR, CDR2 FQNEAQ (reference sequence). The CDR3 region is CASSLEGHLSGNTIYF. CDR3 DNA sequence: TGTGCCAGCAGCTTAGAGGGACACCTATCTGGAAACACCATATATTTT.

Written as DNA, the CDR3 is TGTGCCAGTAGTTGGACCGGGACTAGTGATGGAGATACGCAGTATTTT. It yields the protein CASSWTGTSDGDTQYF. The chain links TRBV19 to TRBJ2-3; 8 bases map to TRBD2. This CDR3 is 16 amino acids long. Germline CDR1 and CDR2: LNHDA and SQIVND (reference sequence). Germline trimming cut 5 bases from V and 5 bases from J; bases unmatched to any gene: 12.

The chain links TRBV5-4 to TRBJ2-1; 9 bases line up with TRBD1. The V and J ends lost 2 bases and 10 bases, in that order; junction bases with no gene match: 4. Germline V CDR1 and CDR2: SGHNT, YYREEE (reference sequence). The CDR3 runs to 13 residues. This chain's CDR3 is CASSFGTGKEQFF. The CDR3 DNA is TGTGCCAGCAGCTTCGGGACAGGGAAAGAGCAGTTCTTC.

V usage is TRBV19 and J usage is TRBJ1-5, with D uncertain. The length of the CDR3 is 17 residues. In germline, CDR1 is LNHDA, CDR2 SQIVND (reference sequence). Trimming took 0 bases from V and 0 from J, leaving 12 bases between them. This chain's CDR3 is CASSIDFTYHSNQPQHF. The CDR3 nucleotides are TGTGCCAGTAGTATAGATTTCACTTATCATAGCAATCAGCCCCAGCATTTT.

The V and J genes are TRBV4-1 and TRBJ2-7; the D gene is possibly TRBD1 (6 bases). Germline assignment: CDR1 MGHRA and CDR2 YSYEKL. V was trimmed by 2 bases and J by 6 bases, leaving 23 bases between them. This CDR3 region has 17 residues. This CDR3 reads CASSQINRDKGSAEQYF. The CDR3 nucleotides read TGCGCCAGCAGCCAAATAAACCGGGACAAGGGGTCCGCCGAGCAGTACTTC.

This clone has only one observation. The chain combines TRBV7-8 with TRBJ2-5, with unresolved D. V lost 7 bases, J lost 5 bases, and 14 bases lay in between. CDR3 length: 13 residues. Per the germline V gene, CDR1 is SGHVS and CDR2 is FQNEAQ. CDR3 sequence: CASTYSSLETQYF. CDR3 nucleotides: TGTGCCAGCACCTACTCTTCCTTGGAGACCCAGTACTTC.

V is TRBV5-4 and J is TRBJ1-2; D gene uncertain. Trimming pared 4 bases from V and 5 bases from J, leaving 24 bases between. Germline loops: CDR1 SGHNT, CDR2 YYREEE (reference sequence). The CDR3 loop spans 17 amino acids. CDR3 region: CASSPSRTEGRFYGYTF. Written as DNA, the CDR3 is TGTGCCAGCAGCCCCTCCCGGACCGAAGGGAGATTTTATGGCTACACCTTC.

The CDR3 nucleotides are TGCGCCAGCAGCTGGACAGGGGCTGAAGCTTTCTTT. The encoded protein is CASSWTGAEAFF. The rearrangement links TRBV5-1 to TRBJ1-1; 9 nucleotides match TRBD1. The CDR3 covers 12 residues. In germline, CDR1 is SGHRS, CDR2 YFSETQ. V lost 3 bases, J lost 6 bases, and 0 bases stayed unmatched.

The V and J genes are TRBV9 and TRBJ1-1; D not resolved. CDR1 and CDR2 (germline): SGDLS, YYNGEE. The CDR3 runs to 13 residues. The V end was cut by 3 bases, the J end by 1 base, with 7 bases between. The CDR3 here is CASSASSNTEAFF. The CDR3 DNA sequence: TGTGCCAGCAGCGCTTCTTCGAACACTGAAGCTTTCTTT. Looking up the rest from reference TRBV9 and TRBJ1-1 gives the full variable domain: DSGVTQTPKHLITATGQRVTLRCSPRSGDLSVYWYQQSLDQGLQFLIQYYNGEERAKGNILERFSAQQFPDLHSELNLSSLELGDSALYFCASSASSNTEAFFGQGTRLTVV.